Sequencing of this T cell receptor beta chain was carried out in a study of CD8 T cells in ankylosing spondylitis. TCRdb re-called the 5' RACE reads with MiXCR, one entry per CDR3 protein. The sample holds around 320,000 distinct CDR3 sequences, roughly 20% seen once. Trimming left V 4 bases short and J 7 bases short, with 15 bases between. The CDR3 covers 14 residues. The germline V gene encodes CDR1 SGHRS and CDR2 YFSETQ. J is TRBJ2-1 and V is TRBV5-1; D perhaps matches TRBD1 (6 bases). The TCR was taken from a female donor with ankylosing spondylitis or in good health (not recorded which). Sequenced sample: blood, either unsorted or a sorted T cell fraction (not recorded which). CDR3 in DNA: TGCGCCAGCAGCCTCCGACAGGAAATGAATGAGCAGTTCTTC. Protein: CASSLRQEMNEQFF.